What follows describes a single TCR beta chain. Sequencing was performed with immunoSEQ multiplex PCR; in TCRdb, only in-frame clones are kept and a portion is missing. This table has about 130,000 clones, about 91% appearing once. This sample stems from a study of T cell responses to AZD1222 COVID-19 vaccine. The ends were cut back, 5 bases at V and 4 bases at J, with 17 bases in the middle. The germline CDR1 and CDR2 sequences are MNHEY and SVGAGI. The CDR3 totals 15 residues. The TCR originated in an adult who received the AZD1222 COVID-19 vaccine. The chain is built from TRBV6-5 and TRBJ1-1, with a possible D match to TRBD1 (5 bases). The sequencing used peripheral blood, collected 28 days after the second AZD1222 dose. The CDR3 DNA follows: TGTGCCAGCAGTCCCCTAGGAGGGGAAGGCACTGAAGCTTTCTTT. Translating gives CASSPLGGEGTEAFF.